Listed here are 9 T cell receptor beta chains from one sample, sequenced in a study of kidney transplant recipient with SARS-CoV-2 infection. TCRdb re-derived calls from the reads in MiXCR, one entry per CDR3 protein. The sample yields fewer than 250,000 distinct CDR3 sequences, around 30% seen once. The material sequenced was a blood sample, taken at baseline and between days 110 and 120 from a kidney transplant recipient. Receptors originate from a male patient in his 30s who had COVID-19 and was a kidney transplant recipient. The graft donor may have given rise to some T cells.

As concerns this clonotype: A much larger clone is a single base away; this may be a read error. V is TRBV7-8 and J is TRBJ1-5; possibly TRBD1 for D (5 bases). Germline V gene sequence: CDR1 SGHVS, CDR2 FQNEAQ. This CDR3 is built from 15 residues. V was shortened by 7 bases and J by 5 bases, with 18 bases between the two germline ends. The CDR3 sequence: CASNPEEGRYQPQHF. The CDR3 bases are TGTGCCAGCAACCCGGAAGAGGGGCGGTATCAGCCCCAGCATTTT.

In its sample, this clonotype was seen many times. The chain has TRBV2 and TRBJ2-2, with 7 positions matching TRBD1. Germline lookup yields CDR1 SNHLY and CDR2 FYNNEI. CDR3 length: 14 residues. Unmatched junction bases numbered 9, after V lost 11 bases and J lost 3 bases. CDR3 nucleotide sequence: TGTGCCGGAACACAGGGGCTGGACACCGGGGAGCTGTTTTTT. Translation: CAGTQGLDTGELFF.

In its sample, this clonotype was seen many times. The chain combines TRBV11-2 with TRBJ1-2; no clear D gene. The germline V and J ends were trimmed by 5 bases and 4 bases, with 23 bases remaining between them. The CDR3 consists of 17 residues. Germline CDR1 SGHAT, CDR2 FQNNGV. Here the CDR3 reads CASSVWVTSRKTYGYTF. CDR3 nucleotides: TGTGCCAGCAGCGTCTGGGTAACAAGCAGAAAGACCTATGGCTACACCTTC.

The J gene is TRBJ2-3, the V gene TRBV11-2; 12 bases line up with TRBD2. This CDR3 spans 16 amino acids. Germline-derived CDR1 and CDR2 are SGHAT and FQNNGV. J was trimmed by 2 bases and V by 7 bases; bases with no gene match: 7. The CDR3 DNA reads TGTGCCAGCACCATTACTAGCGGGGGGACCACAGATACGCAGTATTTT. Translated: CASTITSGGTTDTQYF. Full variable domain (missing parts from reference TRBV11-2 and TRBJ2-3): EAGVAQSPRYKIIEKRQSVAFWCNPISGHATLYWYQQILGQGPKLLIQFQNNGVVDDSQLPKDRFSAERLKGVDSTLKIQPAKLEDSAVYLCASTITSGGTTDTQYFGPGTRLTVL.

This clonotype was seen at least ten times. The rearrangement links TRBV29-1 to TRBJ1-2; D is perhaps TRBD1 (5 bases). With 6 bases removed from V and 4 bases from J, the gap between germline ends came to 9 bases. Germline V gives CDR1 SQVTM, CDR2 ANQGSEA. CDR3 length equals 11 residues. DNA of the CDR3: TGCAGCGTGATGGGGGTCTATGGCTACACCTTC. This translates into CSVMGVYGYTF.

Concerning this clonotype: A read error may produce the germline difference seen at one junction end. This sequence joins TRBV3-1 and TRBJ2-2, with TRBD2 as a possible D gene (5 bases). Germline-derived CDR1 and CDR2 are LGHDT and YNNKEL (reference sequence). The CDR3 spans 18 residues. The DNA of the CDR3 is TGTGCCAGCAGCCCCTATAGTCCCATTTCAGGCTTGACCGGGGTGCTGTTTTTT. Translation gives CASSPYSPISGLTGVLFF.

This clonotype was observed a few times. This chain joins TRBV5-5 and TRBJ2-1, with TRBD2 matching over 16 bases. Trimming cost V 4 bases and J 10 bases; bases outside gene matches: 8. From germline, CDR1 is SGHKS and CDR2 YYEKEE (reference sequence). This CDR3 region has 16 residues. The CDR3 loop reads CASSMGLAGGAREQFF. The DNA for the CDR3 is TGTGCCAGCAGCATGGGACTAGCGGGAGGGGCGCGCGAGCAGTTCTTC.

Many counts were recorded for this clonotype. The CDR3 protein is CSASTRTSGNGQFF. CDR3 nucleotides: TGCAGTGCTAGTACCCGGACTAGCGGGAACGGGCAGTTCTTC. The chain joins TRBV20-1 to TRBJ2-1; 12 nucleotides match TRBD2. The germline V gene has CDR1 DFQATT and CDR2 SNEGSKA (reference sequence). This CDR3 spans 14 amino acids. Trimming cost V 3 bases and J 12 bases; bases outside gene matches: 9.

This clonotype was counted at least ten times. V usage is TRBV20-1 and J usage is TRBJ1-2; D might be TRBD1 (5 bases). Germline CDR1 reads DFQATT; CDR2 reads SNEGSKA (reference sequence). This CDR3 spans 15 amino acids. The ends were cut back, 3 bases at V and 3 bases at J, with 17 bases in the middle. The CDR3 protein is CSARRGAGRDYGYTF. The CDR3 DNA reads as TGCAGTGCTAGGAGAGGGGCAGGGAGGGACTATGGCTACACCTTC.